This T cell receptor (beta chain) is from a study of OX40 agonist ivuxolimab in advanced cancers. Across the study: Ivuxolimab was delivered to patients intravenously every 2 weeks at doses spanning 0.01 to 10 mg/kg. Three individuals attained partial responses, comprising one hepatocellular carcinoma case and two cutaneous melanoma cases.

Between the trimmed V and J ends, which lost 4 bases and 5 bases, there was a span of 13 bases. The germline gives CDR1 SGDLS, CDR2 YYNGEE. CDR3 length equals 13 residues. The assay was immunoSEQ multiplex PCR, and TCRdb's table has in-frame clones only and misses some. Found here are about 48,000 clones, about 87% of them singletons; the top ten hold under 55%. The TCR comes from an adult with an advanced solid tumor such as melanoma, head and neck, liver or kidney cancer. The rearrangement uses TRBV9 and TRBJ2-7, with D possibly being TRBD2 (6 bases). Here the sequenced sample was CD4+ or CD8+ T cells sorted from blood, taken in a trial of the OX40 agonist ivuxolimab. The CDR3 is CASSPPGSHEQYF. The CDR3 DNA reads TGTGCCAGCAGCCCCCCCGGGAGCCACGAGCAGTACTTC.